These T cell receptor beta chains were read from a single sample in a study of blood T cell repertoires in COVID-19. Sequenced by immunoSEQ multiplex PCR; TCRdb stores in-frame clones only, minus some. The sample shows some 170,000 clones, roughly 76% of them seen only once. The sequenced sample was peripheral blood. The source is a woman aged 45-65 years with active or convalescent COVID-19. Each CDR3 is given with its conserved first and last residue. A D gene is named only where the DNA matches it firmly. A clone size is listed for some rows: how often the clone was seen (once, few, many), or a class if it is expanded.

>NA|TRBJ1-2|TRBV30|NA
TGTGCCTGGAACCGATTGGGGGGGTCGAGCTATGGCTACACCTTC
CAWNRLGGSSYGYTF
>NA|TRBJ1-6|TRBV6-5|TRBD1
TGTGCCAGCAGTTACTCCGGACAGGGCAATTCACCCCTCCACTTT
CASSYSGQGNSPLHF
>NA|TRBJ2-3|TRBV5-1|NA
TGCGCCAGCAGCTTGGCGGCAGATACGCAGTATTTT
CASSLAADTQYF
>NA|TRBJ1-1|TRBV5-1|TRBD1
TGCGCCAGCAGCTTGAGGACAGGAATGAACACTGAAGCTTTCTTT
CASSLRTGMNTEAFF
>NA|TRBJ2-1|TRBV7-3|NA
TGTGCCAGCAGCTTAGATGGGGCCAGGAGTGAGCAGTTCTTC
CASSLDGARSEQFF
>NA|TRBJ2-3|TRBV18|TRBD2
TGTGCCAGCTCACCAGGACTAGCGGGGAGCACAGATACGCAGTATTTT
CASSPGLAGSTDTQYF
>NA|TRBJ1-2|TRBV5-4|NA
TGTGCCAGCAGCCCCGCGGCATTCAACTATGGCTACACCTTC
CASSPAAFNYGYTF
>NA|TRBJ2-7|TRBV24-1|TRBD1
TGTGCCACCAGTGCGTGGACAGGGCATACGTACGAGCAGTACTTC
CATSAWTGHTYEQYF
>NA|TRBJ1-1|TRBV7-2|TRBD1
TGTGCCAGCAGCCCCGGGACAGTGAACACTGAAGCTTTCTTT
CASSPGTVNTEAFF
>NA|TRBJ2-7|TRBV11-2|NA
TGTGCCAGCAGCTTAGGGCAGGGGAACTACGAGCAGTACTTC
CASSLGQGNYEQYF
>NA|TRBJ2-5|TRBV3-1/TRBV3-2|NA
TGTGCCAGCAGCCAACTTTCCGGGGGTTTGGAGACCCAGTACTTC
CASSQLSGGLETQYF
>NA|TRBJ2-5|TRBV5-1|TRBD1
TGCGCCAGCAGCTGGGACAGCCAAGAGACCCAGTACTTC
CASSWDSQETQYF
>NA|TRBJ1-1|TRBV7-2|NA
TGTGCCAGCAGCTTGAACATTAGAGGCACTGAAGCTTTCTTT
CASSLNIRGTEAFF
>few|TRBJ1-3|TRBV7-9|NA
TGTGCCAGCAGTCCCAATCTATACAGGGACTCTGGAAACACCATATATTTT
CASSPNLYRDSGNTIYF
>few|TRBJ2-6|TRBV10-3|TRBD1
TGTGCCATCCGTCCCGGGACAGGGTCCGGGGCCAACGTCCTGACTTTC
CAIRPGTGSGANVLTF
>NA|TRBJ2-1|TRBV5-1|TRBD1
TGCGCCAGCAGCTTGGATGCCCAGGGACAGTACAATGAGCAGTTCTTC
CASSLDAQGQYNEQFF
>few|TRBJ1-6|TRBV27|TRBD1
TGTGCCAGCAGTTTCACAGGGGAGGATGGTTCACCCCTCCACTTT
CASSFTGEDGSPLHF
>NA|TRBJ1-2|TRBV4-1|NA
TGCGCCAGCAGCCAAGATGGGGGACATTCTTCTGGCTACACCTTC
CASSQDGGHSSGYTF
>NA|TRBJ1-3|TRBV9|NA
TGTGCCAGCAGCGTAGGCGTGGGAGGGACCTCTGGAAACACCATATATTTT
CASSVGVGGTSGNTIYF
>NA|TRBJ2-7|TRBV7-8|NA
TGTGCCAGCAGCTCGGGACTCTCCTACGAGCAGTACTTC
CASSSGLSYEQYF
>NA|TRBJ2-2|TRBV6-5|NA
TGTGCCAGCAGTAACAGGGTCGGGGAGCTGTTTTTT
CASSNRVGELFF
>NA|TRBJ1-2|TRBV15|TRBD1
TGTGCCACCAGCAGACAGGGGGCGGGAGGCTACACCTTC
CATSRQGAGGYTF
>NA|TRBJ2-1|TRBV5-4|NA
TGTGCCAGCAGCTTGGGTCCCTACTATGAGCAGTTCTTC
CASSLGPYYEQFF
>few|TRBJ2-1|TRBV7-6|NA
TGTGCCAGCAGCCTGCAGGTCAATGAGCAGTTCTTC
CASSLQVNEQFF
>few|TRBJ1-3|TRBV9|TRBD1
TGTGCCAGCCGGACAGGCCTTTCTGGAAACACCATATATTTT
CASRTGLSGNTIYF
>few|TRBJ1-6|TRBV27|NA
TGTGCCAGCAGCCTGACTCGGCCCAATTCACCCCTCCACTTT
CASSLTRPNSPLHF
>few|TRBJ2-2|TRBV5-5|NA
TGTGCCAGCAGCTTGGCCCCGACTGAAAACACCGGGGAGCTGTTTTTT
CASSLAPTENTGELFF
>NA|TRBJ1-1|TRBV21-1|NA
TGTGCCAGCAGCAAGGGCAGGGGTGATACTGAAGCTTTCTTT
CASSKGRGDTEAFF
>NA|TRBJ1-2|TRBV5-1|TRBD1
TGCGCCAGCAGCCTGGACAGGAGCGGCTACACCTTC
CASSLDRSGYTF
>NA|TRBJ1-4|TRBV4-3|TRBD1
TGCGCCAGCAGCTCTACCGGGACAGGGAACGAAAAACTGTTTTTT
CASSSTGTGNEKLFF
>few|TRBJ2-7|TRBV28|TRBD2
TGTGCCAGCAGTCCCAGGGACTACAACGAGCAGTACTTC
CASSPRDYNEQYF
>NA|TRBJ2-3|TRBV6-2/TRBV6-3|TRBD2
TGTGCCAGCAGTGGAGGGAGGGCCACAGATACGCAGTATTTT
CASSGGRATDTQYF
>NA|TRBJ1-1|TRBV4-2|TRBD1
TGTGCCAGCAGCCGAGGGACAGACCCAATGAACACTGAAGCTTTCTTT
CASSRGTDPMNTEAFF
>many|TRBJ1-3|TRBV28|TRBD1
TGTGCCAGCACGGACAGGGGACTTCGGAACTCTGGAAACACCATATATTTT
CASTDRGLRNSGNTIYF
>once|TRBJ1-5|TRBV19|NA
TGTGCCAGTAGTATAACCGTAATAGGCAATCAGCCCCAGCATTTT
CASSITVIGNQPQHF